Listed below are T cell receptor beta chains from one sample, sequenced in a study of patients and donors after allogeneic stem cell transplantation. Via MiXCR, TCRdb re-called the RT-PCR reads, giving one row per CDR3 protein. The sample lists hundreds of thousands of distinct CDR3 sequences, approximately 16% occurring once. The sample was blood, either unsorted or a sorted T cell fraction (not recorded which). The receptors here all came from a human donor who was either an allogeneic HSCT recipient or a stem cell or donor lymphocyte infusion donor (not recorded which). It is not recorded whose cells these are; they may come from a transplant donor. Each CDR3 is given with its conserved first and last residue. A D gene is named only where the DNA matches it firmly. Only part of the rows carry a size: once, few, many, or a class if the clone is expanded.

v_call	clone_size	cdr3_length	j_call	d_call	cdr3_aa	cdr3_nt
TRBV20-1	few	14	TRBJ2-3	TRBD2	CSAVLSGAADTQYF	TGCAGTGCTGTTCTTAGCGGGGCGGCAGATACGCAGTATTTT
TRBV5-1	.	18	TRBJ2-1	.	CASSPKRGLTGSYNEQFF	TGCGCCAGCAGCCCCAAAAGGGGCTTGACAGGCTCCTACAATGAGCAGTTCTTC
TRBV7-2	few	15	TRBJ1-2	.	CASSLVGGLSYGYTF	TGTGCCAGCAGCTTAGTCGGGGGATTATCATATGGCTACACCTTC
TRBV7-9	.	15	TRBJ1-2	.	CASSLGSSPNYGYTF	TGTGCCAGCAGCTTAGGATCTTCACCTAACTATGGCTACACCTTC
TRBV12-3/TRBV12-4	.	18	TRBJ2-2	.	CASSLAASSAANTGELFF	TGTGCCAGCAGTTTAGCGGCCTCTTCCGCGGCCAACACCGGGGAGCTGTTTTTT
TRBV5-1	few	16	TRBJ2-2	.	CASSPSAWGNTGELFF	TGCGCCAGCAGCCCCTCGGCGTGGGGCAACACCGGGGAGCTGTTTTTT
TRBV4-1	.	13	TRBJ2-7	TRBD1	CASRNTGAHEQYF	TGCGCCAGCAGAAATACAGGGGCCCACGAGCAGTACTTC
TRBV30	.	13	TRBJ2-1	TRBD1	CAWRITGVSEQFF	TGTGCCTGGAGGATAACAGGGGTCAGTGAGCAGTTCTTC
TRBV4-1	.	15	TRBJ2-7	.	CASSQDWGGPYEQYF	TGCGCCAGCAGCCAAGATTGGGGAGGTCCCTACGAGCAGTACTTC
TRBV28	few	17	TRBJ2-6	.	CASSLVRGGSGANVLTF	TGTGCCAGCAGTTTAGTCAGGGGTGGCTCTGGGGCCAACGTCCTGACTTTC
TRBV5-1	few	13	TRBJ2-7	.	CASSLSSPIEQYF	TGCGCCAGCAGCTTGTCTTCCCCCATCGAGCAGTACTTC
TRBV27	few	15	TRBJ1-2	TRBD1	CASSFSRQGGYGYTF	TGTGCCAGCAGTTTTTCCCGACAGGGGGGCTATGGCTACACCTTC
TRBV5-6	.	12	TRBJ2-7	.	CASSSGLYEQYF	TGTGCCAGCAGCTCTGGACTGTACGAGCAGTACTTC
TRBV12-3/TRBV12-4	few	12	TRBJ2-7	.	CASSYTRDEQYF	TGTGCCAGCAGTTACACCAGGGACGAGCAGTACTTC